This TCR beta chain was sequenced in a study of identifying expanded T cells in peripheral blood. No infections or other immune events were documented during collection. Study-wide results and limits: Over around two and four weeks, about 16 and 20 clones changed, versus approximately 1.2 between replicates. Across healthy donors, higher total template counts meant significantly greater approximately two-week count variance.

Assay: immunoSEQ multiplex PCR; the TCRdb copy retains only in-frame clones and omits some. The sample has 100,000 to 150,000 clones; approximately 80% are singletons. J was trimmed by 4 bases and V by 0 bases; bases with no gene match: 7. This CDR3 comprises 19 residues. Germline V CDR1 and CDR2: LGHNA, YSLEER. This clone was seen a single time. The antigen is undetermined. This clonotype originated in a person aged 18 to 75 in good health. V and J are TRBV4-3 and TRBJ2-1, with 15 bases that match TRBD2. Input material: blood. The CDR3 protein is CASSQDRGLAGGRYNEQFF. Written as DNA, the CDR3 is TGCGCCAGCAGCCAAGATCGGGGACTAGCGGGGGGCCGGTACAATGAGCAGTTCTTC.